This TCR beta chain was recovered during a study of siplizumab effects on memory and regulatory T cells (dated by TCRdb to about 2019). General notes on the study: The effect of the anti-CD2 antibody siplizumab on alloreactive T-cell subsets was examined in allogeneic mixed lymphocyte reactions constructed from human PBMCs.

The library was built by means of the immunoSEQ multiplex PCR assay. The deep sequencing platform assayed around 94,000 TCR templates per sample. Genomic DNA extracted from sorted T cells was the material used for TCRbeta CDR3 sequencing. For the original study's pipeline: The R programming language was used for clonal analysis of TCRbeta CDR3 data. Alloreactive CD4+ and CD8+ clones were identified by comparing unstimulated samples to CFSE-low samples taken after the reaction. Alloreactive CD4+ clones were assigned to regulatory or non-regulatory origin by matching sequences to sorted unstimulated Treg and non-Treg repertoires. Imported from immuneACCESS, the table was reduced by TCRdb to in-frame sequences with V and J called. These copies leave out some clones; in studies compared against another copy, an unresolved V gene accounts for under half, and the cause of the remainder is not known. The DNA was the basis for D and trimming; V, J and clone size are from that table. Here the sample has fewer than 85,000 clones; about nine tenths occur a single time. Clones ranked in the top ten supply more than 1.5% of the sample.

Of note for this clone: Its specific antigen is unknown. Within one base of it there is no much larger clone, and no base qualities were kept.

Measured from the cysteine to the phenylalanine, the CDR3 is 16 residues long. Only the CDR3 part of the read is kept: 48 bases, read in frame from the first base. The germline V gene sets CDR1 to SGHRS and CDR2 to YFSETQ. At the junction V is shortened by 3 bases and J by 4 bases, with 18 bases in between. Sorted unstimulated T cells, along with proliferating T cells recovered from mixed lymphocyte reactions, underwent TCRbeta CDR3 sequencing. Fresh whole blood from roughly ten HLA-typed healthy donors was used to isolate PBMCs. To map where alloreactive clones came from, CD4+ regulatory T cells in the unstimulated state were FACS-sorted. What the study reported, not specific to this receptor: Among mappable alloreactive CD4+ clones, an average Treg-derived fraction of around 71% was observed with siplizumab, compared with 26.9% in control reactions. Siplizumab significantly lowered the cumulative frequency of alloreactive sequences that could be traced to unstimulated CD4+ memory T cells. No functional confirmation was obtained for the suppressive function of proliferating Tregs from siplizumab cultures. Greater diversity appeared to be present in unstimulated naive T cells than in memory T cells, and a substantial contribution to the alloresponse seemed to be made by naive cells. A naive or memory phenotype could not be assigned to roughly 80-97% of proliferating CD4+ or CD8+ clones. Because sequences below about 10^-5 frequency were poorly captured, only a minor fraction of alloreactive clones could be mapped to unstimulated subsets.

The sequenced material came from Tregs sorted from blood. The sequence came from a human donor in good health. The V and J genes are TRBV5-1 and TRBJ2-3; D gene: possibly TRBD2, on 5 matching bases. The sequenced DNA is TGCGCCAGCAGCTCGACCCCCAGAGGGCTCCCAGATACGCAGTATTTT. It codes for CASSSTPRGLPDTQYF.